Listed below are T cell receptor beta chains from one sample, sequenced in a study of monozygotic twins with inflammatory bowel disease. TCRdb reprocessed the 5' RACE reads and stores each CDR3 protein as one record, lacking DNA. Its table records 350,000 to 550,000 distinct CDR3 sequences. The specimen was blood. These TCRs come from a human donor with ulcerative colitis or Crohn's disease, or a healthy co-twin of an affected twin (not recorded which). Each CDR3 is given with its conserved first and last residue.

J | V | CDR3
TRBJ2-5 | TRBV7-9 | CASSPPGYQETQYF
TRBJ2-3 | TRBV7-2 | CASSKLPSTDTQYF
TRBJ2-7 | TRBV5-1 | CASSLSSNYEQYF
TRBJ1-1 | TRBV5-1 | CASSPGQPGNTEAFF
TRBJ1-2 | TRBV7-3 | CASSLIGGTYGYTF
TRBJ2-1 | TRBV6-1 | CASRRGLAAYNEQFF
TRBJ2-6 | TRBV4-1 | CASSQVGTGAYGANVLTF
TRBJ2-3 | TRBV28 | CASSLTGGSRNTQYF
TRBJ2-1 | TRBV7-2 | CASSLRLANEQFF
TRBJ1-1 | TRBV27 | CASRALDRRNTEAFF
TRBJ1-6 | TRBV30 | CAWSVTGQGSSPLHF
TRBJ2-4 | TRBV28 | CASSLSGQGAYIQYF
TRBJ1-4 | TRBV5-1 | CASSLMDRLNEKLFF
TRBJ1-1 | TRBV30 | CAWSPALNTEAFF
TRBJ2-2 | TRBV20-1 | CSARQLNTGELFF
TRBJ2-5 | TRBV28 | CASSFTQETQYF
TRBJ1-2 | TRBV5-5 | CASSLAGDHYGYTF
TRBJ2-2 | TRBV12-3/TRBV12-4 | CASSRSLTGNTGELFF
TRBJ2-6 | TRBV4-1 | CASSQEGPSGANVLTF
TRBJ2-1 | TRBV6-5 | CASSYGRTSGYNEQFF
TRBJ2-7 | TRBV24-1 | CATSRGYEQYF
TRBJ2-3 | TRBV29-1 | CSVGTGSTDTQYF
TRBJ2-1 | TRBV28 | CASSLTSGLSAEQFF
TRBJ2-1 | TRBV20-1 | CSARSLLMGNEQFF
TRBJ2-1 | TRBV11-2 | CASSPSRGSSSYNEQFF
TRBJ1-3 | TRBV12-3/TRBV12-4 | CASTQGFSGNTIYF
TRBJ1-3 | TRBV2 | CASSEIRQGAGNTIYF
TRBJ2-1 | TRBV12-3/TRBV12-4 | CATSPRAGSIPFYNEQFF
TRBJ2-3 | TRBV20-1 | CSARTISSTDTQYF
TRBJ1-2 | TRBV29-1 | CSATTVYGYTF
TRBJ2-3 | TRBV19 | CASSIGNAPGDTQYF